A single sample gave rise to the 16 T cell receptor beta chains below, sequenced in a study of cytomegalovirus exposure and HLA in healthy donors. It was with 60 Vbeta and 13 Jbeta primers that the PCR ran. The repertoire was sequenced with immunoSEQ multiplex PCR; TCRdb's copy has only in-frame clones and lacks some. Its table records 150,000 to 200,000 clones. Sequences were obtained from PBMCs. These receptors all stem from a man aged 25 to 40 in good health and CMV-seronegative.

V and J are TRBV25-1 and TRBJ2-1; D is possibly TRBD2 (7 bases). The CDR3 totals 17 residues. Trimming left V 4 bases short and J 3 bases short, with 19 bases between. In germline, CDR1 is MGHDK, CDR2 SYGVNS. CDR3 DNA: TGTGCCAGCAGTGGCCGAGAACAGGGAGGGTACTACAATGAGCAGTTCTTC. The encoded protein is CASSGREQGGYYNEQFF.

V is TRBV30 and J is TRBJ2-3, with a weak D call TRBD2 (5 bases). Germline lookup yields CDR1 GTSNPN and CDR2 SVGIG (reference sequence). The CDR3 loop spans 12 amino acids. Trimming cost V 2 bases and J 6 bases, with 9 bases left between them. CDR3 bases: TGTGCCTGGAGTCGACTACTTGATACGCAGTATTTT. This encodes CAWSRLLDTQYF. Together with reference TRBV30 and TRBJ2-3, the CDR3 gives the full variable domain: SQTIHQWPATLVQPVGSPLSLECTVEGTSNPNLYWYRQAAGRGLQLLFYSVGIGQISSEVPQNLSASRPQDRQFILSSKKLLLSDSGFYLCAWSRLLDTQYFGPGTRLTVL.

The V call is TRBV2, the J call TRBJ1-1, with 7 bases aligning to TRBD1. This CDR3 is built from 14 residues. Per the germline V gene, CDR1 is SNHLY and CDR2 is FYNNEI. J gave up 0 bases and V 6 bases, and 4 bases lay outside the gene matches. This CDR3 reads CASRGQFMNTEAFF. In DNA form, the CDR3 reads TGTGCCAGCAGGGGACAGTTCATGAACACTGAAGCTTTCTTT. The entire variable domain, with the rest obtained from reference TRBV2 and TRBJ1-1, is as follows: EPEVTQTPSHQVTQMGQEVILRCVPISNHLYFYWYRQILGQKVEFLVSFYNNEISEKSEIFDDQFSVERPDGSNFTLKIRSTKLEDSAMYFCASRGQFMNTEAFFGQGTRLTVV.

V and J are TRBV27 and TRBJ1-2, with D possibly TRBD1 on 5 matching bases. The CDR3 loop spans 17 amino acids. The germline V gene has CDR1 MNHEY and CDR2 SMNVEV (reference sequence). Between the trimmed V and J ends, which lost 3 bases and 4 bases, there was a span of 21 bases. The CDR3 loop reads CASSFGVGGEGFYGYTF. CDR3 coding DNA: TGTGCCAGCAGTTTCGGCGTGGGGGGGGAGGGGTTCTATGGCTACACCTTC.

The chain has TRBV9 and TRBJ1-1, with 7 bases lining up with TRBD1. Losses at the gene ends were 4 bases for V and 8 bases for J; bases not matched to a gene: 8. The CDR3 spans 13 residues. Germline values: CDR1 SGDLS, CDR2 YYNGEE. CDR3 region: CASSLTTGWEAFF. DNA of the CDR3: TGTGCCAGCAGCTTAACGACAGGGTGGGAAGCTTTCTTT.

The rearrangement joins TRBV9 to TRBJ1-1; TRBD1 might be the D (5 bases). The CDR3 runs 15 residues. CDR1 and CDR2 (germline): SGDLS, YYNGEE. V lost 0 bases, J lost 4 bases, and 13 bases lay in between. The CDR3 nucleotides are TGTGCCAGCAGCGTAGGACCAGTAAGGGGCACTGAAGCTTTCTTT. It translates to CASSVGPVRGTEAFF.

CDR3 in amino acids: CASSLEFSDYEQYF. The CDR3 DNA reads TGTGCCAGCAGCTTAGAATTCTCGGACTACGAGCAGTACTTC. The rearrangement joins TRBV11-2 to TRBJ2-5; D ambiguous. The J call may be incorrect, as the DNA end agrees better with TRBJ2-7. Germline V CDR1 and CDR2: SGHAT, FQNNGV. The CDR3 has 14 amino acids.

J is TRBJ2-1 and V is TRBV7-2; TRBD1 aligns across 8 bases. CDR3 size: 15 residues. The V gene end was trimmed by 5 bases and the J gene end by 3 bases; junction bases not matched to a gene: 6. Germline CDR1 and CDR2: SGHTA and FQGNSA. The CDR3 loop is CASSATGEYYNEQFF. The CDR3 nucleotides are TGTGCCAGCAGCGCGACAGGGGAGTACTACAATGAGCAGTTCTTC.

V gene TRBV5-8 combines with J gene TRBJ2-1, with D tentatively TRBD1 (7 bases). Germline values: CDR1 SGHTS, CDR2 YDEGEE. Deletions cut 0 bases from V and 7 bases from J, with 14 bases between. The CDR3 consists of 15 residues. For the CDR3, the DNA is TGTGCCAGCAGCTTGGAATTGACAGGGAGGAATGAGCAGTTCTTC. It yields the protein CASSLELTGRNEQFF.

The V gene is TRBV9, the J gene TRBJ2-3; 10 positions agree with TRBD2. The CDR3 extends over 15 amino acids. Per the germline V gene, CDR1 is SGDLS and CDR2 is YYNGEE. The ends lost 0 bases at V and 5 bases at J; junction bases unmatched: 3. CDR3 region: CASSVALAGVDTQYF. CDR3 DNA sequence: TGTGCCAGCAGCGTAGCGCTAGCGGGAGTAGATACGCAGTATTTT.

The V and J genes are TRBV4-1 and TRBJ2-6, with 8 positions matching TRBD2. The CDR3 is made up of 21 amino acids. CDR1 MGHRA and CDR2 YSYEKL come from the germline V gene. The V gene end was trimmed by 0 bases and the J gene end by 0 bases; junction bases not matched to a gene: 13. The CDR3 DNA follows: TGCGCCAGCAGCCAAGAGGGGGCCGGCGGGAGGCTGAACTCTGGGGCCAACGTCCTGACTTTC. Its translation is CASSQEGAGGRLNSGANVLTF.

The chain joins TRBV4-1 to TRBJ1-1; D ambiguous. Trimming stripped 0 bases from V and 0 bases from J, with 11 bases between. The CDR3 is 16 residues long. Per germline, CDR1 MGHRA and CDR2 YSYEKL. CDR3 coding DNA: TGCGCCAGCAGCCAAGAGCCAGAGAGGATGAACACTGAAGCTTTCTTT. It yields the protein CASSQEPERMNTEAFF.

The chain couples TRBV2 to TRBJ2-5; 14 bases map to TRBD2. The germline CDR1 and CDR2 sequences are SNHLY and FYNNEI. The CDR3 is 15 residues long. The J segment lost 7 bases and the V segment lost 4 bases, leaving 5 bases of the junction unmatched. The CDR3 DNA is TGTGCCAGCAGTGCGACTAGCGGGGGGGCAGGGACCCAGTACTTC. Translating it yields CASSATSGGAGTQYF.

V is TRBV7-2 and J is TRBJ2-7; D is perhaps TRBD2 (6 bases). The V gene lost 5 bases and the J gene lost 4 bases, with 15 bases spanning the gap. The germline gives CDR1 SGHTA, CDR2 FQGNSA. This CDR3 has 14 residues. The CDR3 bases are TGTGCCAGCAGCCGGGGACTTGAGAGTTACGAGCAGTACTTC. Translated: CASSRGLESYEQYF.

The rearrangement uses TRBV5-1 and TRBJ1-2; no clear D gene. V was pared by 0 bases and J by 6 bases, with 12 bases between. The germline CDR1 and CDR2 sequences are SGHRS and YFSETQ. This CDR3 comprises 14 residues. CDR3 sequence (DNA): TGCGCCAGCAGCTTGGCCGCGGGGTTTAATGGCTACACCTTC. This codes for CASSLAAGFNGYTF.

Worth noting for this clone: One end of the junction fails to match germline, which may point to a read error. The same CDR3 is also encoded by other DNA sequences in this sample. V gene TRBV5-1 combines with J gene TRBJ1-1; D perhaps matches TRBD1 (5 bases). The V gene's germline CDR1 is SGHRS and CDR2 YFSETQ. This CDR3 is 14 amino acids long. CDR3 loop: CASSWGGSDTEAFF. In DNA form, the CDR3 reads TGCGCCAGCAGCTGGGGGGGTTCGGACACTGAAGCCTTCTTT.